This is a list of T cell receptor beta chains from one sample in a study of T cell responses to AZD1222 COVID-19 vaccine. The method was immunoSEQ multiplex PCR; TCRdb's version includes in-frame clones alone and lacks a portion of them. The sample lists about 190,000 clones; 85% to 95% were seen once. Here the sequenced sample was peripheral blood, taken on day 0 of AZD1222 vaccination. The receptor set was obtained from an adult in good health. The CDR3 runs from the conserved cysteine through the conserved F or W. The order of the fields is J gene, clone size, D gene, V gene, CDR3 DNA, CDR3 protein. D genes are given only for firm matches. A row's size may be missing; if present it is once, few, many or a size class.

>TRBJ2-7|NA|NA|TRBV6-1
TGTGCCAGCAGTGACCGTTACGAGCAGTACTTC
CASSDRYEQYF
>TRBJ2-5|NA|TRBD1|TRBV15
TGTGCCACCAGTCAGACAGGGGCACAAGAGACCCAGTACTTC
CATSQTGAQETQYF
>TRBJ2-7|NA|NA|TRBV9
TGTGCCAGCAGCGTAGCCCCGACAGGAACATACTACGAGCAGTACTTC
CASSVAPTGTYYEQYF
>TRBJ1-6|NA|NA|TRBV27
TGTGCCAGCAGTTCTCGTCAGGACCGGGGTTGGGCCCTCCACTTT
CASSSRQDRGWALHF
>TRBJ1-2|NA|NA|TRBV5-1
TGCGCCAGCAGCCCCCTCGGCCCAGACTATGGCTACACCTTC
CASSPLGPDYGYTF
>TRBJ1-4|NA|TRBD1|TRBV5-1
TGCGCCAGCAGCTCCGGGACAGGGGGGGAGGAACTGTTTTTT
CASSSGTGGEELFF
>TRBJ1-2|NA|NA|TRBV15
TGTGCCACCAGCAGAGACAGACAGGCTAACTATGGCTACACCTTC
CATSRDRQANYGYTF
>TRBJ1-2|once|NA|TRBV7-2
TGTGCCAGCACCCTGACAGGAAACTATGGCTACACCTTC
CASTLTGNYGYTF
>TRBJ1-1|NA|NA|TRBV6-6
TGTGCCAGCATGGGGCACACCAAATCGGAGACTGAAGCTTTCTTT
CASMGHTKSETEAFF
>TRBJ2-1|NA|NA|TRBV6-4
TGTGCCAGCAGTGACTTTCGGAACAATGAGCAGTTCTTC
CASSDFRNNEQFF
>TRBJ2-7|NA|NA|TRBV29-1
TGCAGCGTGGACGGGGCTTACGAGCAGTACTTC
CSVDGAYEQYF
>TRBJ2-6|NA|TRBD1|TRBV9
TGTGCCAGCAGCGTAGGACAGGGGTTTCCATCTGGGGCCAACGTCCTGACTTTC
CASSVGQGFPSGANVLTF
>TRBJ2-4|NA|NA|TRBV9
NA
CASSVGQGARYF
>TRBJ1-1|NA|NA|TRBV24-1
TGTGCCACCAGTGATCCGGGTTCGGGAACACACACTGAAGCTTTCTTT
CATSDPGSGTHTEAFF
>TRBJ2-7|NA|TRBD1|TRBV5-1
TGCGCCAGCAGCTTGGGGGCTACCCAGGGGGCCTACGAGCAGTACTTC
CASSLGATQGAYEQYF
>TRBJ1-5|NA|NA|TRBV2
TGTGCCAGCGAATTGGGGGGCCGGAGCAATCAGCCCCAGCATTTT
CASELGGRSNQPQHF
>TRBJ2-7|once|NA|TRBV7-9
TGTGCCAGCAGCTTAGACTACCCTCCCTACGAGCAGTACTTC
CASSLDYPPYEQYF
>TRBJ2-2|NA|TRBD2|TRBV11-2
TGTGCCAGCAGCGGACTAGCGGGGGCCCACCACACCGGGGAGCTGTTTTTT
CASSGLAGAHHTGELFF
>TRBJ2-7|NA|TRBD2|TRBV30
TGTGCCTGGAGTGTATCCGGGGGGACCGGCGAGCAGTACTTC
CAWSVSGGTGEQYF
>TRBJ2-1|NA|NA|TRBV7-3
TGTGCCAGCAGCTTAACGGCAGCCTACAATGAGCAGTTCTTC
CASSLTAAYNEQFF
>TRBJ1-2|NA|NA|TRBV28
TGTGCCAGCAGGTTGGGGGCAGAGGATGGCTACACCTTC
CASRLGAEDGYTF
>TRBJ2-3|NA|NA|TRBV28
TGTGCCAGCAGTTTGGGCAGGGCCGATACGCAGTATTTT
CASSLGRADTQYF
>TRBJ2-2|once|NA|TRBV9
TGTGCCAGCAGCGTAGTAGGCGGCACCGGGGAGCTGTTTTTT
CASSVVGGTGELFF
>TRBJ1-2|NA|TRBD1|TRBV18
TGTGCCAGCTCACCAGGCCAGACAGGGGTAAATGGCTACACCTTC
CASSPGQTGVNGYTF
>TRBJ1-3|NA|NA|TRBV6-6
TGTGCCAGCACGGGACTGAAACGCTCTGGAAACACCATATATTTT
CASTGLKRSGNTIYF
>TRBJ2-1|NA|NA|TRBV7-2
TGTGCCAGCAGCTCCCCCCCCCACAATGAGCAGTTCTTC
CASSSPPHNEQFF
>TRBJ2-5|NA|NA|TRBV5-4
TGTGCCAGCAGCTTGTTTGGGCAAGAGACCCAGTACTTC
CASSLFGQETQYF
>TRBJ2-1|NA|TRBD2|TRBV7-3
TGTGCCAGCAGCTTAGCGGGGGGGCCCCTGGCGGAGCAGTTCTTC
CASSLAGGPLAEQFF
>TRBJ1-2|once|NA|TRBV7-2
TGTGCCAGCAGCTCCGGTATTTATGGCTACACCTTC
CASSSGIYGYTF
>TRBJ2-7|NA|NA|TRBV6-5
TGTGCCAGCAGTTACTATCTTGGAGGGGGGCACTACGAGCAGTACTTC
CASSYYLGGGHYEQYF
>TRBJ1-2|NA|NA|TRBV6-5
TGTGCCAGCAGCGATATTAGGGTTGTTAGTGGCTACACCTTC
CASSDIRVVSGYTF
>TRBJ2-1|NA|NA|TRBV19
TGTGCCAGTAGTAAAGCAGGGAACCCCTACAATGAGCAGTTCTTC
CASSKAGNPYNEQFF
>TRBJ1-5|NA|NA|TRBV23-1
TGCGCCAGCACCTTCAGGGGTGGTGGGCAGCCCCAGCATTTT
CASTFRGGGQPQHF
>TRBJ1-4|NA|NA|TRBV28
TGTGCCAGCAGTGCCGGAGGACCGAGAAGGGAAAAACTGTTTTTT
CASSAGGPRREKLFF
>TRBJ1-1|few|NA|TRBV7-8
TGTGCCAGCAGCTTAGTGGGGAACACTGAAGCTTTCTTT
CASSLVGNTEAFF
>TRBJ2-4|NA|NA|TRBV10-3
TGTGCCATCAGTGAGATCTATCCCTTAGCAAAAAACATTCAGTACTTC
CAISEIYPLAKNIQYF
>TRBJ1-2|once|NA|TRBV28
TGTGCCAGCAGTTTAAATCAAGGCTATGGCTACACCTTC
CASSLNQGYGYTF
>TRBJ1-2|NA|TRBD1|TRBV4-2
TGTGCCAGCAGCACGGGACAGGGAGCTAACTATGGCTACACCTTC
CASSTGQGANYGYTF
>TRBJ1-1|once|TRBD1|TRBV29-1
TGCAGCGTCCCTAAGAGCAGGGGGCGCTTGGGCACTGAAGCTTTCTTT
CSVPKSRGRLGTEAFF
>TRBJ2-1|NA|NA|TRBV7-2
TGTGCCAGCAGCTTAGAGGGTACCTCCTACAATGAGCAGTTCTTC
CASSLEGTSYNEQFF
>TRBJ1-5|NA|NA|TRBV19
TGTGCCAGTAGTATAACGTGGGGGGGTGGTTTGGAGCCCCAGCATTTT
CASSITWGGGLEPQHF
>TRBJ1-2|NA|NA|TRBV19
TGTGCCAGTAGTCTCCGCGAGCGGACCCTAAGGTCCTATGGCTACACCTTC
CASSLRERTLRSYGYTF
>TRBJ2-1|NA|TRBD2|TRBV30
TGTGCCTGGAGTGATGGGACTAAGCAGTTCTTC
CAWSDGTKQFF
>TRBJ1-4|NA|TRBD1|TRBV3-1/TRBV3-2
TGTGCCAGCCCGGGGCAGGGGGACGAGTGTGGAAAACTGTTTTTT
CASPGQGDECGKLFF
>TRBJ1-1|few|NA|TRBV7-7
TGTGCCAGCAGCCCCCCAAGTATGAACACTGAAGCTTTCTTT
CASSPPSMNTEAFF
>TRBJ1-4|NA|NA|TRBV7-2
TGTGCCAGCAGCTTGGGGACGGAATCTTCGCTGTTTTTT
CASSLGTESSLFF
>TRBJ2-7|NA|NA|TRBV4-1
TGCGCCAGCGCCGGACGGGGCGAGCAGTACTTC
CASAGRGEQYF
>TRBJ1-6|NA|NA|TRBV3-1/TRBV3-2
TGTGCCAGCAGCCAAGATCTACAGATCTCTTTACCCCTCCACTTT
CASSQDLQISLPLHF
>TRBJ1-1|NA|NA|TRBV5-8
TGTGCCAGCAGCATCGGGACTCGGGGCACTGAAGCTTTCTTT
CASSIGTRGTEAFF
>TRBJ2-7|NA|NA|TRBV25-1
TGTGCCAGCAGTGCCTCCGTAGGGGTCGACGAGCAGTACTTC
CASSASVGVDEQYF
>TRBJ2-4|NA|TRBD1|TRBV19
TGTGCCAGTAGTAATCAGGGGGCTAAAAACATTCAGTACTTC
CASSNQGAKNIQYF
>TRBJ1-1|NA|NA|TRBV7-8
TGTGCCAGCAGCTGGGGGACACCGGCTGAAGCTTTCTTT
CASSWGTPAEAFF
>TRBJ2-6|NA|NA|TRBV4-1
TGCGCCAGCAGCCATCCCGAGGGGTTTCTGACTTTC
CASSHPEGFLTF